This TCR beta chain derives from a study of glioma-infiltrating T cells. TCR alpha and beta CDR3 regions were amplified from RNA using iRepertoire nested multiplex PCR. One-step reverse transcription and amplification started from approximately 100-400 ng of tissue mRNA or PBMC total RNA. Using its own MiXCR run on the multiplex PCR reads, TCRdb lists one record per CDR3 protein. Here the sample spans around 130,000 distinct CDR3 sequences, 24% being singletons. With respect to this clonotype: As yet, its antigen is unknown.

V was trimmed by 5 bases and J by 0 bases, leaving 14 bases between them. The germline gives CDR1 SQVTM, CDR2 ANQGSEA. This CDR3 has 15 residues. Findings and caveats of the study: Only very few CDR3 sequences appeared in both tissue and blood. Above-expected tissue-blood divergence occurred in all gliomas, most in low-grade ones.

Material: glioma tissue, nonneoplastic brain tissue, or PBMCs (not recorded which). This receptor was obtained from a human donor with low-grade glioma or glioblastoma, undergoing nonglioma brain surgery, or in good health (not recorded which). This rearrangement joins TRBV29-1 to TRBJ1-3; maybe TRBD1 (6 bases). The DNA for the CDR3 is TGCAGCGTTTCCGGGACAAAAGACTCTGGAAACACCATATATTTT. This sequence encodes CSVSGTKDSGNTIYF.